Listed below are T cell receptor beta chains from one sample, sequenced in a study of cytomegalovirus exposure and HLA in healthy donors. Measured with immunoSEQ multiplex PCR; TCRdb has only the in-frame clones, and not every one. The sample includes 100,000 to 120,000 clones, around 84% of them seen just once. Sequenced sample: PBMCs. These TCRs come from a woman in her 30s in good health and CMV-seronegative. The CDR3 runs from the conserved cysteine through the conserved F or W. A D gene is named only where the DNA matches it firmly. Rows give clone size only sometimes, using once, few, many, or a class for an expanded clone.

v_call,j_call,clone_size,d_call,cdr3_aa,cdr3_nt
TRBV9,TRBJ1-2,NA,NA,CASSSGGAYGYTF,TGTGCCAGCAGCTCCGGCGGGGCCTATGGCTACACCTTC
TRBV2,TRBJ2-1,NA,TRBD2,CASRLTSGGFLSYNEQFF,TGTGCCAGCAGGTTGACTAGCGGGGGCTTCTTATCCTACAATGAGCAGTTCTTC
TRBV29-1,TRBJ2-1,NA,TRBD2,CSVEDQHSGSREQFF,TGCAGCGTTGAAGATCAACATAGCGGGAGTCGTGAGCAGTTCTTC
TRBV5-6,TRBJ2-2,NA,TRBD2,CASSRGDYDTGELFF,TGTGCCAGCAGCCGTGGGGACTATGACACCGGGGAGCTGTTTTTT
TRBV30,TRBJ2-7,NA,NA,CALDGQTYEQYF,TGTGCCCTGGATGGACAGACCTACGAGCAGTACTTC
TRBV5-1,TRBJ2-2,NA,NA,CASTGVGTGELFF,TGCGCCAGCACCGGGGTTGGCACCGGGGAGCTGTTTTTT
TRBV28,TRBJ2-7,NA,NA,CASSRLYEQYF,TGTGCCAGCAGTCGTCTCTACGAGCAGTACTTC
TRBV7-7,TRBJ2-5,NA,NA,CASSQSTVQETQYF,TGTGCCAGCAGCCAATCAACAGTCCAAGAGACCCAGTACTTC
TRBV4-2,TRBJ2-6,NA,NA,CASSQELGGTGANVLTF,TGTGCCAGCAGCCAAGAGCTAGGAGGGACTGGGGCCAACGTCCTGACTTTC
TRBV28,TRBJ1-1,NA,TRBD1,CASSAGGNTEAFF,TGTGCCAGCAGTGCAGGGGGCAATACTGAAGCTTTCTTT
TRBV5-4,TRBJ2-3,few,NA,CASSSADTQYF,TGTGCCAGCAGTAGTGCAGATACGCAGTATTTT
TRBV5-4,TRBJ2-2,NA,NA,CASRLTTGELFF,TGTGCCAGCAGACTCACCACCGGGGAGCTGTTTTTT
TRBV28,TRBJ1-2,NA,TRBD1,CASRPDRVYGYTF,TGTGCCAGCAGGCCGGACAGGGTCTATGGCTACACCTTC
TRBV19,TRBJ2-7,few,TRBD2,CASSILAGDYEQYF,TGTGCCAGTAGTATCCTCGCGGGGGACTACGAGCAGTACTTC
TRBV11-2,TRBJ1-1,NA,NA,CASSLRGSKVTEAFF,TGTGCCAGCAGCTTAAGGGGCAGCAAGGTCACTGAAGCTTTCTTT